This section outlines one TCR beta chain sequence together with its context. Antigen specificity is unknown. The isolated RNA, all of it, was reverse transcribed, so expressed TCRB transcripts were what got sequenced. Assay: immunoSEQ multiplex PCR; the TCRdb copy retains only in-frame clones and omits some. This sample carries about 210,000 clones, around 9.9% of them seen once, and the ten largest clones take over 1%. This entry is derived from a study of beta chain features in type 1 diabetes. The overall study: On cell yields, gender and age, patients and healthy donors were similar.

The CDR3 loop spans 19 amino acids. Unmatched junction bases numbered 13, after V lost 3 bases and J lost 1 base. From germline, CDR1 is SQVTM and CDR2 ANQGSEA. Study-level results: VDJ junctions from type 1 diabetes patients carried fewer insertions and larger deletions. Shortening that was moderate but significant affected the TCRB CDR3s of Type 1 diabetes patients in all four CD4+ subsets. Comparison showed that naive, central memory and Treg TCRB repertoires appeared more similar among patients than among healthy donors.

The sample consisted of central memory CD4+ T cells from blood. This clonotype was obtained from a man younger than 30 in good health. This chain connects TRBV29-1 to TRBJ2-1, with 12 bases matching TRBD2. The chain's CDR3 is CSVDRGRLAGGGSYNEQFF. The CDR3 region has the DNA TGCAGCGTTGATCGTGGTCGGCTAGCGGGAGGGGGGTCCTACAATGAGCAGTTCTTC.